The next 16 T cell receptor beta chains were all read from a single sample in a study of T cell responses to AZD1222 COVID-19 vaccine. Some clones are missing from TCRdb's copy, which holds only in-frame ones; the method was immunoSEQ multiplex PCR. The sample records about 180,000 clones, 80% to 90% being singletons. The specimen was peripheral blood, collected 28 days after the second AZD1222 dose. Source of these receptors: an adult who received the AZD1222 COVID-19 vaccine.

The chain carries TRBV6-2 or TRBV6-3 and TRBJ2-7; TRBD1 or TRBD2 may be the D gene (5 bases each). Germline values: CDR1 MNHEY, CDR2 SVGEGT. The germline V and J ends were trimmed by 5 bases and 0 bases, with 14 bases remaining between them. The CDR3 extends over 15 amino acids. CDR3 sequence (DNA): TGTGCCAGCAGTCGGTCGGGGCAGGCCTCCTACGAGCAGTACTTC. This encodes CASSRSGQASYEQYF.

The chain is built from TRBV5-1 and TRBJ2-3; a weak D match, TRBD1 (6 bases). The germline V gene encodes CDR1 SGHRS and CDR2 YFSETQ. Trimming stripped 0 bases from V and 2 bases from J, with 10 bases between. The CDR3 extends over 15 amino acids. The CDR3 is CASSLEDSYTDTQYF. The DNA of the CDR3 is TGCGCCAGCAGCTTGGAGGACAGCTACACAGATACGCAGTATTTT.

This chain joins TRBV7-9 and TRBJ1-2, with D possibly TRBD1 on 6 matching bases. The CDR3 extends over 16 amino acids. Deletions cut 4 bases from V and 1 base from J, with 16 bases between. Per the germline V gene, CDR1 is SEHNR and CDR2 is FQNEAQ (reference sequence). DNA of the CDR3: TGTGCCAGCAGCTCACAGGGTTTTGGGCTTAACTATGGCTACACCTTC. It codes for CASSSQGFGLNYGYTF. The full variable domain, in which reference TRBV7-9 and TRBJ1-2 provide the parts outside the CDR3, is DTGVSQNPRHKITKRGQNVTFRCDPISEHNRLYWYRQTLGQGPEFLTYFQNEAQLEKSRLLSDRFSAERPKGSFSTLEIQRTEQGDSAMYLCASSSQGFGLNYGYTFGSGTRLTVV.

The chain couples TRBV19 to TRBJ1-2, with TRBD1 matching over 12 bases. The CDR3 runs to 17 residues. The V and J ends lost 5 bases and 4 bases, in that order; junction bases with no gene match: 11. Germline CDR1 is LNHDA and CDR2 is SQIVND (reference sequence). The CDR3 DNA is TGTGCCAGTAGTCCCGGGACAGGGGGCGTCCGGATCTATGGCTACACCTTC. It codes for CASSPGTGGVRIYGYTF.

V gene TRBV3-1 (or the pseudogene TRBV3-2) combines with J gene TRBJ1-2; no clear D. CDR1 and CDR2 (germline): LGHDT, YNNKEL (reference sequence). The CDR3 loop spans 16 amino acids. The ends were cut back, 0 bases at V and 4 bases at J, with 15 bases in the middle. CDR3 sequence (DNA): TGTGCCAGCAGCCAAGATCTGCTGATCGGGCCCTATGGCTACACCTTC. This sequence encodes CASSQDLLIGPYGYTF.

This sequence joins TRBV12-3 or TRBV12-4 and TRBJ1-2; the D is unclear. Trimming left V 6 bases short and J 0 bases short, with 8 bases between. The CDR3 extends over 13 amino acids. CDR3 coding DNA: TGTGCCAGCAGGATGGGCCCTAACTATGGCTACACCTTC. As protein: CASRMGPNYGYTF.

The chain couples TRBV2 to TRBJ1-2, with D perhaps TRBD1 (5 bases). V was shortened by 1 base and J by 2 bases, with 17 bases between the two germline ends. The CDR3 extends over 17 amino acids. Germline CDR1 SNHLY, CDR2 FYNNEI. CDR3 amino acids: CASSEEGLSRLNYGYTF. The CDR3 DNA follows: TGTGCCAGCAGTGAAGAGGGGTTGTCCCGCTTAAACTATGGCTACACCTTC. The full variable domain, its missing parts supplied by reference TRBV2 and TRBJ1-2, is EPEVTQTPSHQVTQMGQEVILRCVPISNHLYFYWYRQILGQKVEFLVSFYNNEISEKSEIFDDQFSVERPDGSNFTLKIRSTKLEDSAMYFCASSEEGLSRLNYGYTFGSGTRLTVV.

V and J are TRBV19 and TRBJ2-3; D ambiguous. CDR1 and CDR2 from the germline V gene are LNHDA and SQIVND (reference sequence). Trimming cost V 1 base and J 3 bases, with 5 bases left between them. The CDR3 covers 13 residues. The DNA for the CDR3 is TGTGCCAGTAGTATAGGAAGGACAGATACGCAGTATTTT. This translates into CASSIGRTDTQYF.

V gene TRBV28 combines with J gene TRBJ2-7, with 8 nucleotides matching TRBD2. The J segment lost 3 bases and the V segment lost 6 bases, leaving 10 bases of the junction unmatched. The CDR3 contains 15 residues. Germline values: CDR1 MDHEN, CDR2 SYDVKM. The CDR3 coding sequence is TGTGCCAGCAGACTTAGCGGGGCTAACTTCTACGAGCAGTACTTC. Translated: CASRLSGANFYEQYF. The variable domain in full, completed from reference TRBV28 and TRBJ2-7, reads DVKVTQSSRYLVKRTGEKVFLECVQDMDHENMFWYRQDPGLGLRLIYFSYDVKMKEKGDIPEGYSVSREKKERFSLILESASTNQTSMYLCASRLSGANFYEQYFGPGTRLTVT.

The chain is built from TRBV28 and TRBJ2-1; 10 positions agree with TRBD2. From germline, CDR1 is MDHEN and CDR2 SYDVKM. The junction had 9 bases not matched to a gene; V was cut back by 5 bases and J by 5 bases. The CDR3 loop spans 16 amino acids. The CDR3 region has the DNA TGTGCCAGCAGTCCACGGACTAGCGGACGAGACAATGAGCAGTTCTTC. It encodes CASSPRTSGRDNEQFF.

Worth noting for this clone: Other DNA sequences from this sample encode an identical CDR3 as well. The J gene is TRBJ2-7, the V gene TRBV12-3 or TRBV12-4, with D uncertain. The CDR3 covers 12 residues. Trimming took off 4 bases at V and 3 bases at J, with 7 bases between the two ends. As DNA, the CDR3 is TGTGCCAGCAGTTCCCGTGGCTACGAGCAGTACTTC. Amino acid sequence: CASSSRGYEQYF.

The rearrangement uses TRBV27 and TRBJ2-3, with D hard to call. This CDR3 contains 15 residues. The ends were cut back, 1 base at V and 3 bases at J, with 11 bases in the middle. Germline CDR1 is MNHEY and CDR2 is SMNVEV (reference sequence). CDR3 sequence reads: CASSLFPVGTDTQYF. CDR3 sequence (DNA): TGTGCCAGCAGTTTATTTCCAGTAGGAACAGATACGCAGTATTTT.

CDR3 DNA sequence: TGTGCCAGCAGCTTAACGGGCAGGGCAGGGGGCTACACCTTC. It translates to CASSLTGRAGGYTF. This chain connects TRBV7-3 to TRBJ1-2; TRBD1 is a possible D gene (5 bases). Trimming stripped 0 bases from V and 8 bases from J, with 13 bases between. CDR3 length: 14 amino acids. Germline V gene sequence: CDR1 SGHTA, CDR2 FQGTGA.

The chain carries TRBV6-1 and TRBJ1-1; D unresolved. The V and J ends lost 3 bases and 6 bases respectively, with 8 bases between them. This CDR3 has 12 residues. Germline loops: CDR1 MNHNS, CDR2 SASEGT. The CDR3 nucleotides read TGTGCCAGCAGTGATGGGCCGCCTGAAGCTTTCTTT. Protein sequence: CASSDGPPEAFF.

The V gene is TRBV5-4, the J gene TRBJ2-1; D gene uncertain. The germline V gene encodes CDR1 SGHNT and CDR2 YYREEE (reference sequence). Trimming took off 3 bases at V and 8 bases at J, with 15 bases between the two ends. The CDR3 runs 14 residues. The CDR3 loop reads CASSSPGEAYEQFF. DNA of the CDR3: TGTGCCAGCAGCTCCCCTGGAGAAGCCTATGAGCAGTTCTTC.

Here the CDR3 reads CASSLSSRGLNQPQHF. For the CDR3, the DNA is TGTGCCAGCAGTTTATCCAGCAGGGGGCTCAATCAGCCCCAGCATTTT. The rearrangement uses TRBV28 and TRBJ1-5; 8 bases align to TRBD1. The junction had 5 bases not matched to a gene; V was cut back by 1 base and J by 3 bases. This CDR3 is built from 16 residues. Germline V gene lookup returns CDR1 MDHEN and CDR2 SYDVKM.